This entry features one T cell receptor (beta chain) sequence. Authors' data handling: Samples ranged from about 23,224 to 690,600 TCRs, with a median of approximately 96,000. MiXCR, run by TCRdb on the RACE reads, gives a single entry per CDR3 protein. The V and J calls, along with clone size, are taken from TCRdb and not from the paper's own processing. Of 95,000 or so distinct CDR3 sequences in the sample, roughly an eighth were seen once. Per the germline V gene, CDR1 is DFQATT and CDR2 is SNEGSKA (reference sequence). The CDR3 is made up of 15 amino acids. V dropped 5 bases and J dropped 4; count of bases not matched to a gene: 12. These data come from a study of human T cells and chemical hapten exposure. About the study: Sensitization applied 2% DPC to approximately 2 cm by approximately 2 cm of upper inner arm skin.

Time point specified: patch test 2, 6 weeks after DPC sensitization. The treatment: therapeutic diphenylcyclopropenone sensitization with weekly scalp DPC. The sequence came from a middle-aged woman with alopecia areata. Some clones in this sample may be carry-over from other donors' samples. Specimen: whole blood, collected in connection with sensitization to the hapten diphenylcyclopropenone (DPC). The gene calls are TRBV20-1 and TRBJ2-3; 7 bases are shared with TRBD1. The CDR3 loop is CSAGQSRGRADTQYF. The CDR3 bases are TGCAGTGCTGGGCAATCGAGGGGGCGCGCAGATACGCAGTATTTT.